The entry below describes one T cell receptor (beta chain). The antigen remains undetermined. Using immunoSEQ multiplex PCR, the repertoire was profiled, and TCRdb retains in-frame clones only, with some absent. The sample includes 65,000 to 85,000 clones, 85% to 95% of them seen just once. Autoimmune disease history or systemic immunosuppression meant exclusion. Blood got drawn at baseline, again on cycle 4 day 1, and then on cycle 7 day 1. The data were obtained in a study of OX40 agonist ivuxolimab in advanced cancers. CDR3 length: 14 residues. V lost 2 bases to trimming and J lost 7 bases; unmatched junction nucleotides: 5. The germline V gene encodes CDR1 SGHNT and CDR2 YENEEA. Overall study findings and caveats: Partial responders dosed at 0.1-3.0 mg/kg displayed clonal expansion ranking among the lowest. Expanded peripheral T cell antigen specificity was not determined.

The sequencing used CD4+ or CD8+ T cells sorted from blood, collected in a trial of the OX40 agonist ivuxolimab. The source is an adult with an advanced solid tumor such as melanoma, head and neck, liver or kidney cancer. This rearrangement joins TRBV11-3 to TRBJ2-1; 7 nucleotides align to TRBD2. CDR3 sequence (DNA): TGTGCCAGCAGCTTACGGGGGGTAGGGAATGAGCAGTTCTTC. Protein: CASSLRGVGNEQFF. The whole variable domain, filled in from reference TRBV11-3 and TRBJ2-1, reads EAGVVQSPRYKIIEKKQPVAFWCNPISGHNTLYWYLQNLGQGPELLIRYENEEAVDDSQLPKDRFSAERLKGVDSTLKIQPAELGDSAVYLCASSLRGVGNEQFFGPGTRLTVL.